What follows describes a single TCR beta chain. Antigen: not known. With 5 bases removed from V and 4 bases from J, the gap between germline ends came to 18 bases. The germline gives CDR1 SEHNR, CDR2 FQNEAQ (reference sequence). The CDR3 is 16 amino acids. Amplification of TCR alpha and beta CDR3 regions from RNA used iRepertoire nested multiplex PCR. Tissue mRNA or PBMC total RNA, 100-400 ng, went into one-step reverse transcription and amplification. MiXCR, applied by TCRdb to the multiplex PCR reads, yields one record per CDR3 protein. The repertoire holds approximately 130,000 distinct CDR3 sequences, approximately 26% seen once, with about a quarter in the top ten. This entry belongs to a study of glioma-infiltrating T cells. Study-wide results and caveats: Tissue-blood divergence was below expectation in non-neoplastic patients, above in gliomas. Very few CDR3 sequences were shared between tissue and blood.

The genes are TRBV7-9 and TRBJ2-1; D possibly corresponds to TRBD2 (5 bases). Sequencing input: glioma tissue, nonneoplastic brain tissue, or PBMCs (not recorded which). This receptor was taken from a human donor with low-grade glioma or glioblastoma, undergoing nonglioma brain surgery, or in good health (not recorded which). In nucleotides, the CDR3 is TGTGCCAGCAGCACCGTGGGCGGGTGTCCTTACAATGAGCAGTTCTTC. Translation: CASSTVGGCPYNEQFF.